This TCR beta chain was observed in a study of vaccination and CD4 T cells after COVID-19. Once obtained from cultured CD4+ T cells, the DNA was sequenced using the Oncomine TCR Beta short-read assay. MiXCR, run by TCRdb on the PCR reads, gives a single entry per CDR3 protein. The sample lists 25,000 or so distinct CDR3 sequences, roughly 53% seen once, with roughly 3.1% in the top ten. V shed 9 bases and J 4 bases; nucleotides not matched to a gene: 5. The CDR3 contains 12 residues. The V gene's germline CDR1 is MNHNS and CDR2 SASEGT. This sample's treatment: roughly ten-day PBMC culture with coronavirus spike peptide pools or control peptides (ViraFEST assay). For this clonotype: Its antigen remains unknown.

The rearrangement links TRBV6-1 to TRBJ2-5; 7 bases agree with TRBD1. The sample taken for sequencing was CD4+ T cells from blood, cultured in vitro. This clonotype originated in a human donor who had recovered from COVID-19. CDR3 DNA sequence: TGTGCCAGTCGGACAGGAGGAGAGACCCAGTACTTC. It codes for CASRTGGETQYF.